This TCR beta chain was retrieved from a study of blood T cell repertoires in COVID-19. Study in general: Samples taken during acute and convalescent COVID-19 were collected in the United States, Italy and Spain. The analysed material was cDNA or gDNA that came from T cells, B-cell-depleted T cells, or PBMCs.

Trimming cost V 7 bases and J 2 bases; bases outside gene matches: 9. CDR3 length equals 15 residues. The V gene's germline CDR1 is MDHEN and CDR2 SYDVKM. Authors' processing steps: Quantification of nucleated cells was approximated via reference gene primer amplification. The table came from immunoSEQ multiplex PCR; TCRdb's copy has only in-frame clones and leaves some out. Clonal size and the V and J genes are those of that table, whereas D and trimming came from the DNA. Here the sample spans 150,000 to 200,000 clones, approximately 81% being singletons. This TCR was sampled from an elderly woman with active or convalescent COVID-19. Sequenced material: peripheral blood. The chain couples TRBV28 to TRBJ2-3, with 7 bases aligning to TRBD1. The CDR3 sequence is CASTTQGLTTDTQYF. In DNA, the CDR3 is TGTGCCAGCACGACACAGGGGCTTACCACAGATACGCAGTATTTT.